This TCR beta chain was profiled in a study of post-analysis software for immune sequencing data. A few counts support this clonotype. Built from TCR beta cDNA, the libraries had unique molecular identifiers in them. TCRdb reprocessed the PCR reads with MiXCR, giving one entry per CDR3 protein. Of roughly 700,000 distinct CDR3 sequences listed, roughly 29% are singletons. The clonotype originates from a girl aged 10 to 17 with multiple sclerosis. The specimen was blood.

In nucleotides, the CDR3 is TGTGCCAGCAGCTTAAGGAGAGGGGACACCCCAAATGAGCAGTTCTTC. As protein: CASSLRRGDTPNEQFF. The V gene is TRBV7-2, the J gene TRBJ2-1; tentatively, D is TRBD1 (6 bases). Trimming shortened V by 2 bases and J by 7 bases, and 18 bases separated the two germline ends. This CDR3 has 16 residues. CDR1 SGHTA and CDR2 FQGNSA come from the germline V gene.